These T cell receptor beta chains were read from a single sample in a study of blood T cell repertoires in COVID-19. Sequenced by immunoSEQ multiplex PCR; TCRdb stores in-frame clones only, minus some. The sample has 250,000 to 300,000 clones, 80% to 90% seen once. The material sequenced was PBMCs or T cells enriched from blood (not recorded which). The receptors shown here come from a man between 18 and 29 years old who had recovered from COVID-19. The CDR3 runs from the conserved cysteine through the conserved F or W. The order of the fields is clone size, D gene, V gene, J gene, CDR3 DNA, CDR3 protein. The D gene is left open where the match is weak. Clone size appears in some rows only: once, few, many, or a class for an expanded clone.

-,-,TRBV18,TRBJ2-1,TGTGCCAGCTCACCACCCTCGCGGTCCAATGAGCAGTTCTTC,CASSPPSRSNEQFF
-,TRBD2,TRBV5-1,TRBJ2-2,TGCGCCAGCAGCTTTACCCTAGCGGCGAACACCGGGGAGCTGTTTTTT,CASSFTLAANTGELFF
-,-,TRBV5-1,TRBJ2-3,TGCGCCAGCAGCGGGACTAGCACAGATACGCAGTATTTT,CASSGTSTDTQYF
-,-,TRBV3-1/TRBV3-2,TRBJ2-5,TGTGCCAGCGCTTGGGGGCGGTTGGAGACCCAGTACTTC,CASAWGRLETQYF
-,TRBD2,TRBV3-1/TRBV3-2,TRBJ2-1,TGTGCCAGCAGCCATTATCTTACTAGCGGTTCAACCGATGAGCAGTTCTTC,CASSHYLTSGSTDEQFF
-,TRBD1,TRBV7-9,TRBJ1-3,TGTGCCAGCAGCTCTCGTCCCGGGACAGGGCCGAGCTCTGGAAACACCATATATTTT,CASSSRPGTGPSSGNTIYF
once,TRBD1,TRBV30,TRBJ1-5,TGTGCCTGGAGTACCGGGACAGGGCCGAATCAGCCCCAGCATTTT,CAWSTGTGPNQPQHF
few,-,TRBV11-2,TRBJ1-2,TGTGCCAGCAGCTCCAGGGGTTGGGGCTACACCTTC,CASSSRGWGYTF
-,-,TRBV5-1,TRBJ1-4,TGCGCCAGCAGCTCGACAGCCGATAATGAAAAACTGTTTTTT,CASSSTADNEKLFF
few,-,TRBV7-9,TRBJ1-3,TGTGCCAGCAGCGCCGCAATCGGACAGACAAACACCATATATTTT,CASSAAIGQTNTIYF
-,TRBD1,TRBV15,TRBJ2-7,TGTGCCACCAGCACGGGCAGGGGGTTCTCCTACGAGCAGTACTTC,CATSTGRGFSYEQYF
-,-,TRBV11-3,TRBJ2-3,TGTGCCAGCAGCCGCGGCGGGGACAGCACAGATACGCAGTATTTT,CASSRGGDSTDTQYF
once,-,TRBV6-5,TRBJ2-1,TGTGCCAGCAGCCCGAGGGACTTTTCCTACAATGAGCAGTTCTTC,CASSPRDFSYNEQFF
-,-,TRBV3-1/TRBV3-2,TRBJ1-4,TGTGCCAGCAGCCAGATACAGACTAATGAAAAACTGTTTTTT,CASSQIQTNEKLFF
-,TRBD1,TRBV7-8,TRBJ1-4,TGTGCCAGCAGCTTGGGGGGACAGGGCATGAATGAAAAACTGTTTTTT,CASSLGGQGMNEKLFF
-,TRBD1,TRBV6-5,TRBJ2-3,TGTGCCAGCAGTCTCACAGGGGCGCCAGATACGCAGTATTTT,CASSLTGAPDTQYF
-,TRBD2,TRBV6-5,TRBJ2-7,TGTGCCAGCGCAAGCGGGGGGTACGAGCAGTACTTC,CASASGGYEQYF
-,-,TRBV2,TRBJ2-1,TGTGCCAGCAGTGAACGGTTCAGCGGCGCCTACAATGAGCAGTTCTTC,CASSERFSGAYNEQFF
-,TRBD2,TRBV29-1,TRBJ2-1,TGCAGCGTAGCGGGGGGGCCTAATGAGCAGTTCTTC,CSVAGGPNEQFF
-,-,TRBV19,TRBJ1-5,TGTGCCAGTACCCGTCGGTCAGGCTCAAATCAGCCCCAGCATTTT,CASTRRSGSNQPQHF
-,-,TRBV9,TRBJ2-2,TGTGCCAGCAGCGTAGAGGGGGATGGCACCGGGGAGCTGTTTTTT,CASSVEGDGTGELFF
-,-,TRBV11-2,TRBJ2-1,TGTGCCAGCAGCCTATCGTATGAGCAGTTCTTC,CASSLSYEQFF
-,-,TRBV7-2,TRBJ2-2,TGTGCCAGCAGCGAAGGCCAGGGCTTCACCGGGGAGCTGTTTTTT,CASSEGQGFTGELFF
-,TRBD2,TRBV11-3,TRBJ2-7,TGTGCCAGCAGCTTAGGCGGGACTAGCGGGGTTCAGTACTTC,CASSLGGTSGVQYF
-,TRBD2,TRBV6-5,TRBJ2-1,TGTGCCAGCATTAGCGGGGGGGCTCTCAATGAGCAGTTCTTC,CASISGGALNEQFF
-,TRBD1,TRBV19,TRBJ1-1,TGTGCCAGTAGTCTCATACCGGGACAGGGGGTCCCTGAAGCTTTCTTT,CASSLIPGQGVPEAFF
-,-,TRBV12-3/TRBV12-4,TRBJ1-1,TGTGCCAGCATTGCTACAGGGACCACTGAAGCTTTCTTT,CASIATGTTEAFF
-,-,TRBV12-3/TRBV12-4,TRBJ2-1,TGTGCCAGCAGTGAACAGGGCAATGAGCAGTTCTTC,CASSEQGNEQFF